This entry lists 9 T cell receptor beta chains sequenced from one sample in a study of regulatory and conventional T cells in RAG deficiency. Genomic DNA came from blood conventional CD4+ T cells gated CD25-low CD127-high. Produced via immunoSEQ multiplex PCR; TCRdb's table is partial and in-frame only. The sample has about 30,000 clones, roughly 76% seen once. This sample was shared with a second study, whose subject was regulatory T cells. That paper notes: The PCR used 52 TRBV and 13 TRBJ primers.

Sequenced input: CD4+ effector T cells sorted from blood. The receptors originated from a human donor in good health.

The chain employs TRBV28 and TRBJ1-4; D is possibly TRBD1 (5 bases). The CDR3 spans 14 residues. The germline V gene has CDR1 MDHEN and CDR2 SYDVKM. V shed 3 bases and J shed 7 bases, with 12 bases lying between them. This CDR3 reads CASSFGGYGEKLFF. CDR3 bases: TGTGCCAGCAGTTTCGGGGGGTATGGTGAAAAACTGTTTTTT.

The rearrangement links TRBV4-1 to TRBJ1-4; 11 bases are shared with TRBD1. This CDR3 contains 18 residues. CDR1 is MGHRA, CDR2 YSYEKL, per germline. The trim removed 2 bases at V and 9 bases at J, leaving 14 bases unmatched. CDR3: CASSQPISSGTGGKKLFF. DNA for the CDR3: TGCGCCAGCAGCCAACCTATCTCATCCGGGACAGGGGGTAAAAAACTGTTTTTT.

CDR3 region: CASSGLAGGVTGELFF. In DNA form, the CDR3 reads TGTGCCAGCAGCGGTTTGGCGGGGGGCGTCACCGGGGAGCTGTTTTTT. The gene calls are TRBV9 and TRBJ2-2; 8 bases are shared with TRBD2. This CDR3 region has 16 residues. After removal of 3 bases from V and 4 bases from J, the junction contained 8 bases not matched to a gene. The V gene's germline CDR1 is SGDLS and CDR2 YYNGEE.

This clone was seen once. This rearrangement joins TRBV10-3 to TRBJ2-7; D ambiguous. From germline, CDR1 is ENHRY and CDR2 SYGVKD. V was clipped by 0 bases and J by 6 bases, with 9 bases between them. The CDR3 contains 13 residues. For the CDR3, the DNA is TGTGCCATCAGTGAGTCGACCCCGAGCGAGCAGTACTTC. The encoded protein is CAISESTPSEQYF.

This clone was seen a few times. The chain recombines TRBV19 with TRBJ1-2; D perhaps matches TRBD1 (5 bases). Germline loops: CDR1 LNHDA, CDR2 SQIVND (reference sequence). The CDR3 contains 13 residues. Trimming removed 7 bases at V and 7 bases at J, with 16 bases between. The CDR3: CASTPRTKRGYTF. In DNA, the CDR3 is TGTGCCAGTACCCCGAGGACAAAGCGTGGCTACACCTTC.

The genes are TRBV5-1 and TRBJ1-2, with TRBD1 identical over 9 bases. Germline CDR1 SGHRS, CDR2 YFSETQ. This CDR3 has 16 residues. The junction had 12 bases not matched to a gene; V was cut back by 4 bases and J by 5 bases. CDR3 residues: CASSPSVDRGTYGYTF. The CDR3 DNA follows: TGCGCCAGCAGCCCCTCCGTGGACAGGGGAACGTATGGCTACACCTTC.

The gene calls are TRBV18 and TRBJ2-2; 7 bases align to TRBD2. Germline V gives CDR1 KGHSH, CDR2 LQKENI. J lost 5 bases, V lost 0 bases, and 3 bases had no gene match. There are 15 residues in the CDR3. CDR3 nucleotides: TGTGCCAGCTCACCACCGGGCGGGGGAACCGGGGAGCTGTTTTTT. Translation gives CASSPPGGGTGELFF. Supplemented by reference TRBV18 and TRBJ2-2, the full variable domain reads NAGVMQNPRHLVRRRGQEARLRCSPMKGHSHVYWYRQLPEEGLKFMVYLQKENIIDESGMPKERFSAEFPKEGPSILRIQQVVRGDSAAYFCASSPPGGGTGELFFGEGSRLTVL.

This clone appeared a few times. The chain employs TRBV19 and TRBJ1-1, with D unclear. This CDR3 is built from 16 residues. With 4 bases removed from V and 1 base from J, the gap between germline ends came to 16 bases. CDR1 is LNHDA and CDR2 is SQIVND in the germline V gene (reference sequence). The CDR3, as DNA: TGTGCCAGTAGTACCCTATCCCGACTCTCGAACACTGAAGCTTTCTTT. Encoded protein: CASSTLSRLSNTEAFF.

The rearrangement joins TRBV30 to TRBJ1-2; tentative D call: TRBD1 (5 bases). Germline CDR1 GTSNPN, CDR2 SVGIG (reference sequence). V was pared by 5 bases and J by 7 bases, with 20 bases between. This CDR3 contains 14 residues. In DNA form, the CDR3 reads TGTGCCTGGGCCACACAGGCAGGCATGAGTGGCTACACCTTC. It translates to CAWATQAGMSGYTF.